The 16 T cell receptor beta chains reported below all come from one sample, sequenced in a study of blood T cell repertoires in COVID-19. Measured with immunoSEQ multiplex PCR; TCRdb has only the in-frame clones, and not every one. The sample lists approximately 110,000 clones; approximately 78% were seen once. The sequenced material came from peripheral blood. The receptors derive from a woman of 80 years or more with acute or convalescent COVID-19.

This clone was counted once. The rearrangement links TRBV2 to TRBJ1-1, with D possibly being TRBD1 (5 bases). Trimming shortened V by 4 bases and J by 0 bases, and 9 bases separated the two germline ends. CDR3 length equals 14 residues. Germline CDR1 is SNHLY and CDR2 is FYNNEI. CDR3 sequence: CASSGQGMNTEAFF. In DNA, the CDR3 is TGTGCCAGCAGTGGGCAGGGAATGAACACTGAAGCTTTCTTT. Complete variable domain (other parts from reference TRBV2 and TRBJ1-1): EPEVTQTPSHQVTQMGQEVILRCVPISNHLYFYWYRQILGQKVEFLVSFYNNEISEKSEIFDDQFSVERPDGSNFTLKIRSTKLEDSAMYFCASSGQGMNTEAFFGQGTRLTVV.

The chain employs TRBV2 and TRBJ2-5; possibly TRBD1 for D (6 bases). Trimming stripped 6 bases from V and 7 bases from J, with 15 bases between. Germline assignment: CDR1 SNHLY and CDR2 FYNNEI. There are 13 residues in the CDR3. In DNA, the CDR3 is TGTGCCAGCAGCCAGGGGCCGCGGTGGACCCAGTACTTC. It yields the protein CASSQGPRWTQYF. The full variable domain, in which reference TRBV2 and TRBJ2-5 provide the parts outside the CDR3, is EPEVTQTPSHQVTQMGQEVILRCVPISNHLYFYWYRQILGQKVEFLVSFYNNEISEKSEIFDDQFSVERPDGSNFTLKIRSTKLEDSAMYFCASSQGPRWTQYFGPGTRLLVL.

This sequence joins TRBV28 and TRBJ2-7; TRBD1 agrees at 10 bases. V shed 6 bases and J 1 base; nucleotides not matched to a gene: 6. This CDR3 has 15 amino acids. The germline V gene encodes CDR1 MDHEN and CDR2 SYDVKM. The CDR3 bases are TGTGCCAGCAGCCAACCGGGACAGGGGTCCTACGAGCAGTACTTC. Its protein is CASSQPGQGSYEQYF. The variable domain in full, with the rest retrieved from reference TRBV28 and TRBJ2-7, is DVKVTQSSRYLVKRTGEKVFLECVQDMDHENMFWYRQDPGLGLRLIYFSYDVKMKEKGDIPEGYSVSREKKERFSLILESASTNQTSMYLCASSQPGQGSYEQYFGPGTRLTVT.

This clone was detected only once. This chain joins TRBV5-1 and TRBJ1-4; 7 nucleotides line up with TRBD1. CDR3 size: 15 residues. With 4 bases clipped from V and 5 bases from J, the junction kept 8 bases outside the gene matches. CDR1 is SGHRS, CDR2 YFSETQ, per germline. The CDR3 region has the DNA TGCGCCAGCAGCAACAGACAGGGCTCAAATGAAAAACTGTTTTTT. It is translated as CASSNRQGSNEKLFF.

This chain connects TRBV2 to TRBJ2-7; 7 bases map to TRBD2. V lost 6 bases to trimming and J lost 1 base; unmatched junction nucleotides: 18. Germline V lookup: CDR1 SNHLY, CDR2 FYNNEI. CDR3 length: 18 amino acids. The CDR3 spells CASRTWDFSWEGSYEQYF. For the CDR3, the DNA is TGTGCCAGCAGAACGTGGGACTTTTCTTGGGAGGGGTCCTACGAGCAGTACTTC.

The CDR3: CASSLRQGVETQYF. Written as DNA, the CDR3 is TGCGCCAGCAGCTTGAGGCAGGGGGTAGAGACCCAGTACTTC. This rearrangement joins TRBV5-1 to TRBJ2-5; the match to TRBD1 covers 7 bases. The CDR3 covers 14 residues. The germline V gene has CDR1 SGHRS and CDR2 YFSETQ. The J segment lost 4 bases and the V segment lost 1 base, leaving 4 bases of the junction unmatched.

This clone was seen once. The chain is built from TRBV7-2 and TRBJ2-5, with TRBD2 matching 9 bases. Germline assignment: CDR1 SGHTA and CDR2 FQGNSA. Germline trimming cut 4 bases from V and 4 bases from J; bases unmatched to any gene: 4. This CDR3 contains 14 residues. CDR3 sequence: CASSSPSGIETQYF. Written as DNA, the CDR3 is TGTGCCAGCAGCTCACCTAGCGGGATAGAGACCCAGTACTTC.

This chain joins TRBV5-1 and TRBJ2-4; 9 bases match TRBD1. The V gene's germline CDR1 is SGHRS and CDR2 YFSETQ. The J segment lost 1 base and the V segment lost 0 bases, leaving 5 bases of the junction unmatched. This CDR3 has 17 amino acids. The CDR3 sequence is CASSLEGGTGAKNIQYF. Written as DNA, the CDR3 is TGCGCCAGCAGCTTGGAGGGCGGGACAGGGGCCAAAAACATTCAGTACTTC.

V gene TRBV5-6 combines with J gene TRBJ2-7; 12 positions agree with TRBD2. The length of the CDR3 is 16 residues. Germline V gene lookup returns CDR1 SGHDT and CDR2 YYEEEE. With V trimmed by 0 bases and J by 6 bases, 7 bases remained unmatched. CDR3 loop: CASSLGPSGRAGEQYF. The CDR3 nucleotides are TGTGCCAGCAGCTTGGGGCCTAGCGGGAGGGCCGGCGAGCAGTACTTC.

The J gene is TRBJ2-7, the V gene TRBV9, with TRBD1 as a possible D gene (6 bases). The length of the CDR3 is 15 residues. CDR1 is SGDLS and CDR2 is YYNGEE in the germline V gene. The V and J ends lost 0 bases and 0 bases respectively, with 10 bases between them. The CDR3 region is CASSVEGDISYEQYF. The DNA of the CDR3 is TGTGCCAGCAGCGTAGAAGGGGACATCTCCTACGAGCAGTACTTC.

The DNA of the CDR3 is TGTGCCAGCAGTTACGGACTAGCGGGAGGGAACTACGAGCAGTACTTC. This translates into CASSYGLAGGNYEQYF. V and J are TRBV6-2 or TRBV6-3 and TRBJ2-7; 15 bases line up with TRBD2. Germline trimming cut 2 bases from V and 3 bases from J; bases unmatched to any gene: 2. Germline CDR1 reads MNHEY; CDR2 reads SVGEGT. There are 16 residues in the CDR3.

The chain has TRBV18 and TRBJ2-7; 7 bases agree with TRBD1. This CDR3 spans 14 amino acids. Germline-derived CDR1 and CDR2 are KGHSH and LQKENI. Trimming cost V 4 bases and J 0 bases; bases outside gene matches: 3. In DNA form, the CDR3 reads TGTGCCAGCTCACGGGACAGTCTCTCCTACGAGCAGTACTTC. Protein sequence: CASSRDSLSYEQYF.

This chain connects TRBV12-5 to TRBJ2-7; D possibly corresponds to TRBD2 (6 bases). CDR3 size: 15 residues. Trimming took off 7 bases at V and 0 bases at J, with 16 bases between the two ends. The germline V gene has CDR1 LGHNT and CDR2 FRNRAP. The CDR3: CASAFGSGRSYEQYF. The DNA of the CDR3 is TGTGCTAGTGCCTTCGGGAGCGGACGCTCCTACGAGCAGTACTTC.

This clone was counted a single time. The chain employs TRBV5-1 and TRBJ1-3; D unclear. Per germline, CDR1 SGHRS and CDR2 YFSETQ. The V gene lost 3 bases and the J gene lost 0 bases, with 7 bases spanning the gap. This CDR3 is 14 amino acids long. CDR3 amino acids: CASSSGISGNTIYF. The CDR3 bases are TGCGCCAGCAGCTCGGGGATCTCTGGAAACACCATATATTTT.

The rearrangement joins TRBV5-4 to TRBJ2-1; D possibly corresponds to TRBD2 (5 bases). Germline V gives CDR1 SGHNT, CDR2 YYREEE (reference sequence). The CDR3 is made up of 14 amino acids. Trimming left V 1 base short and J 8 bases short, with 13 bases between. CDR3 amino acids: CASSLTASNDEQFF. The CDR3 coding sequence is TGTGCCAGCAGCTTGACGGCTAGCAACGATGAGCAGTTCTTC.

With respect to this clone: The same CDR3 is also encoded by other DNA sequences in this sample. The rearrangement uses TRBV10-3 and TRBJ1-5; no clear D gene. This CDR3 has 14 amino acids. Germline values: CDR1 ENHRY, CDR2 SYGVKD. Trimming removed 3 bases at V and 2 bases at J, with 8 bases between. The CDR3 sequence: CAISDRGGNQPQHF. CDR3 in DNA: TGTGCCATCAGTGATCGGGGAGGCAATCAGCCCCAGCATTTT.